This TCR beta chain was retrieved from a study of blood T cell repertoires in COVID-19. Measured with immunoSEQ multiplex PCR; TCRdb has only the in-frame clones, and not every one. The data contain some 68,000 clones, more than 85% of them singletons. The specimen sequenced was peripheral blood. The sequence derives from a man aged 40-50 years with COVID-19, enrolled during active disease.

CDR3 sequence reads: CAWSSAEKDNMNTEAFF. Here the CDR3 DNA reads TGTGCCTGGAGTTCGGCAGAGAAAGACAACATGAACACTGAAGCTTTCTTT. The V call is TRBV30, the J call TRBJ1-1; D is ambiguous. Germline V gene data show CDR1 as GTSNPN and CDR2 as SVGIG (reference sequence). The length of the CDR3 is 17 residues. The V end lost 2 bases, the J end lost 0 bases, and 19 bases lay between the germline ends.